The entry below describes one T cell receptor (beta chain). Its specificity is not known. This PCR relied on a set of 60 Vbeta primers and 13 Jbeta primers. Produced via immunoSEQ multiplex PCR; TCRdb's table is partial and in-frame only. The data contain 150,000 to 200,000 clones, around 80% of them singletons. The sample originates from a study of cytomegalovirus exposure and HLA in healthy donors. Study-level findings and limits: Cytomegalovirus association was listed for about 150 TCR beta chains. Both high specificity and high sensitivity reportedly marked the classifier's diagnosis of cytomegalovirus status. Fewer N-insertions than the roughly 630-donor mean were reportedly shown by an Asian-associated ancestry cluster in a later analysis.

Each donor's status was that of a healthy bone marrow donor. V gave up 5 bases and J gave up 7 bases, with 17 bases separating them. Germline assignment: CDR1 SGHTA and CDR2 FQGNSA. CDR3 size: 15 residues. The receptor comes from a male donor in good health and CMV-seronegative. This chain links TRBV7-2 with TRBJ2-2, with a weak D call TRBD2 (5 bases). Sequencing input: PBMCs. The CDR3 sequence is CASSPRADHYGELFF. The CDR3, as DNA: TGTGCCAGCAGCCCTAGAGCGGATCACTACGGGGAGCTGTTTTTT.